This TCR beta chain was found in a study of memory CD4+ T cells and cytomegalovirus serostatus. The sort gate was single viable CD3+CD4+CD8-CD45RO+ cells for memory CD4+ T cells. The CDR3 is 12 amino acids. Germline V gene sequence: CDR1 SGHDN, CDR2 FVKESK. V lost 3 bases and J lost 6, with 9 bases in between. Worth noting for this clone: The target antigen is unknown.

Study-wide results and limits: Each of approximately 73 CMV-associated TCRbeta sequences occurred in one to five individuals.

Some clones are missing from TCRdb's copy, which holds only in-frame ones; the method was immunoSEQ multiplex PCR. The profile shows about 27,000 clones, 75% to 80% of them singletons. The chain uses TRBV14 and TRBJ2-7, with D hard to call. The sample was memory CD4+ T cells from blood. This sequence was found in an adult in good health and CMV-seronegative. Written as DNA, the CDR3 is TGTGCCAGCAGCCACATGAGAGGCGAGCAGTACTTC. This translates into CASSHMRGEQYF.